This passage covers 7 T cell receptor beta chains from one sample sequenced in a study of T cell changes during pregnancy in multiple sclerosis. Using immunoSEQ multiplex PCR, the repertoire was profiled, and TCRdb retains in-frame clones only, with some absent. The table records more than 45,000 clones, approximately 92% of them present only once. Sequencing used CD4+ T cells from peripheral blood mononuclear cells, obtained in the second trimester of pregnancy. These receptors all come from a female donor in good health, enrolled as a control in a pregnancy study.

The CDR3: CASSLTPIRGVNTEAFF. CDR3 DNA: TGTGCCAGCTCGCTAACCCCAATCAGGGGGGTCAACACTGAAGCTTTCTTT. The chain recombines TRBV18 with TRBJ1-1, with 7 positions matching TRBD1. V gave up 6 bases and J gave up 2 bases; unmatched junction bases: 15. The CDR3 covers 17 residues. Germline V gives CDR1 KGHSH, CDR2 LQKENI. The full variable domain, in which reference TRBV18 and TRBJ1-1 provide the parts outside the CDR3, is NAGVMQNPRHLVRRRGQEARLRCSPMKGHSHVYWYRQLPEEGLKFMVYLQKENIIDESGMPKERFSAEFPKEGPSILRIQQVVRGDSAAYFCASSLTPIRGVNTEAFFGQGTRLTVV.

CDR3 amino acids: CASGGTGGEKLFF. As DNA, the CDR3 is TGTGCCAGCGGCGGGACAGGCGGAGAAAAACTGTTTTTT. The chain couples TRBV2 to TRBJ1-4; 8 bases agree with TRBD1. CDR3 length equals 13 residues. In germline, CDR1 is SNHLY, CDR2 FYNNEI. Trimming removed 8 bases from V and 8 bases from J; junction bases left unmatched: 7.

The chain recombines TRBV9 with TRBJ2-3; D unclear. The CDR3 is 13 amino acids. V lost 2 bases, J lost 0 bases, and 4 bases lay in between. CDR1 is SGDLS and CDR2 is YYNGEE in the germline V gene. Here the CDR3 reads CASSVISTDTQYF. In DNA, the CDR3 is TGTGCCAGCAGCGTTATTAGCACAGATACGCAGTATTTT.

The chain has TRBV4-1 and TRBJ2-1, with 7 bases that match TRBD2. Trimming took 2 bases from V and 4 from J; bases not matched to a gene: 8. Germline V gene sequence: CDR1 MGHRA, CDR2 YSYEKL. This CDR3 is built from 16 residues. The CDR3 nucleotides read TGCGCCAGCAGCCAACCGGGACTAAACTTTTACAATGAGCAGTTCTTC. It yields the protein CASSQPGLNFYNEQFF.

The rearrangement joins TRBV28 to TRBJ2-5; 8 nucleotides agree with TRBD1. Germline CDR1 reads MDHEN; CDR2 reads SYDVKM. There are 13 residues in the CDR3. V gave up 5 bases and J gave up 7 bases; unmatched junction bases: 6. The CDR3 nucleotides read TGTGCCAGCAGTAACAGGGGGTCGGTGACCCAGTACTTC. Its translation is CASSNRGSVTQYF.

The chain couples TRBV5-1 to TRBJ2-3; 10 bases map to TRBD1. CDR3 size: 16 residues. V shed 1 base, J shed 6 bases, and the junction held 8 bases outside the gene matches. Germline V CDR1 and CDR2: SGHRS, YFSETQ. As DNA, the CDR3 is TGCGCCAGCAGCTTGTCCGGGACAGGGGAGTGGGATACGCAGTATTTT. Its protein product is CASSLSGTGEWDTQYF.

The chain couples TRBV7-2 to TRBJ2-7, with D perhaps matching TRBD2 (6 bases). Trimming cost V 3 bases and J 6 bases, with 15 bases left between them. The CDR3 covers 14 residues. The V gene's germline CDR1 is SGHTA and CDR2 FQGNSA. This CDR3 reads CASSFQGGWGEQYF. The DNA for the CDR3 is TGTGCCAGCAGCTTCCAGGGAGGCTGGGGCGAGCAGTACTTC.